This T cell receptor beta chain appears in the sequencing data of a study of shared clonotypes between healthy human individuals (dated by TCRdb to about 2020). A note on the overall study: The cohort comprised two women and three men aged 18 to 49 years. Between about 0.9 and 9 billion PBMCs per donor were obtained by leukapheresis. Per donor, three plates each were used for CD4 naive and CD4 memory, two for CD8 naive, and one for CD8 memory. Different laboratories and diverse techniques were used to prepare libraries and sequence TCR repertoires, to increase sequencing depth and limit assay-specific biases. Blood TCR repertoires of a handful of healthy adults were deeply sequenced to estimate repertoire size and the extent of clonotype sharing between individuals.

TCR CDR3 regions were amplified from genomic DNA by multiplex PCR using the deep immunoSEQ assay. Extracted genomic DNA from each cell subset was spread evenly across all wells of several immunoSEQ 96-well plates, with each plate serving as a replicate. For sorted subsets, 150 to 250 ng genomic DNA, equal to tens of thousands of T cell genomes, was loaded into each replicate PCR. Purified libraries were measured with a Qubit 3.0 fluorometer, size-checked on a Bioanalyzer 2100, and measured again with the KAPA Library Quantification kit. A separate single-read 150-cycle Illumina NextSeq 550 flow cell was used to sequence each immunoSEQ 96-well plate. The study's processing was this. Because the immunoSEQ output held only junctional sequences and lacked quality scores, the filtering could not match the filtering applied to full-length reads. To assign V/J genes and CDR3, sequences were annotated using PyIR, a Python wrapper for IgBLAST v1.9, with IMGT germline references. Any read was removed if the V/J assignment was weak (E-value above 1e-6), the CDR3 was missing, or the read contained stop codons, out-of-frame junctions, or ambiguous translated residues. V3J clonotypes were defined by identical inferred V gene, J gene, and CDR3 amino acid sequence. To compute the percentage overlap between repertoires, the number of shared unique clonotypes was divided by the size of the smaller repertoire. Repertoire richness was assessed with RTK rarefaction, the Chao1 estimator, and Recon v2.1 estimates of unobserved clonotypes. For all TCRbeta clonotypes obtained by the gDNA method from a handful of donors, generation probabilities were computed with OLGA. TCRdb limited this immuneACCESS table to in-frame rearrangements with V and J called. A share of clones is missing; checked studies link under half to unresolved V genes, and the rest is unexplained. That table is the source of V, J and clone size, and D and trimming were worked out from the DNA. The sample table holds 2 million to 2.5 million clones, of which over 90% were seen once. 0.39% of the sample belongs to the ten largest clones.

About this clone: Which antigen it targets is not known. Base qualities are not at hand, and no much larger clone is one base apart.

Study-wide findings and limitations: Only blood was sampled, and tissue TCR repertoires likely differ from those in blood. Because the study included a small number of donors, the genetic and exposure-history diversity represented was limited. Estimated clonotype richness was generally larger for naive than for memory subsets. Even with the large sequencing depth, rarefaction of the sorted-subset datasets indicated that sequencing was incomplete. When four donors were compared, the shared fraction of clonotypes was 5% to 6.5% for naive CD4, around 3.5% for naive CD8, 2% to 2.5% for memory CD4, and 0.4% for memory CD8. Clonotypes shared by all four sorted-subset donors showed higher generation probabilities than non-shared clonotypes. Pairwise subsampling indicated that sequencing depth was expected to affect the degree of clonotype sharing among donors.

The donors were healthy, HIV-negative adults who had no recently reported acute infections or vaccinations. Every donor was a Caucasian adult living in Nashville, Tennessee, USA. Magnetic negative selection was used to enrich CD4+ T cells, after which naive cells were positively selected on CD45RA and the negative fraction became the memory subset. Blood was collected by leukapheresis, and PBMCs were isolated by Ficoll-Histopaque density gradient centrifugation and then cryopreserved in liquid nitrogen vapor phase. Analytical flow cytometry was used to check the purity and quantity of every magnetically sorted T cell population. From each sorted fraction, genomic DNA was isolated and quantified by UV absorbance on a Nanodrop 2000c. The CDR3 sequence holds 16 residues, the cysteine and phenylalanine included. Of the read, only the CDR3 DNA is kept; its 48 bases are in frame from base 1. From the germline V gene, CDR1 is SNHLY and CDR2 is FYNNEI. Trimming takes 5 bases off V and 0 bases off J; junction bases not matched to a gene: 6.

In this chain, TRBV2 is recombined with TRBJ2-2; TRBD1 matches 7 bases in the middle. Source material: naive CD4+ T cells from PBMCs. Reading the label with the study, this specimen's cell subset or site is: CD45RA+ positively selected. The sequence came from a man between 18 and 29 years old in good health. Some clones in this sample may be carry-over from other donors' samples. In nucleotides, the sequence is TGTGCCAGCAGTAATAGGGGACAGTCGAACACCGGGGAGCTGTTTTTT. Its translation reads: CASSNRGQSNTGELFF.